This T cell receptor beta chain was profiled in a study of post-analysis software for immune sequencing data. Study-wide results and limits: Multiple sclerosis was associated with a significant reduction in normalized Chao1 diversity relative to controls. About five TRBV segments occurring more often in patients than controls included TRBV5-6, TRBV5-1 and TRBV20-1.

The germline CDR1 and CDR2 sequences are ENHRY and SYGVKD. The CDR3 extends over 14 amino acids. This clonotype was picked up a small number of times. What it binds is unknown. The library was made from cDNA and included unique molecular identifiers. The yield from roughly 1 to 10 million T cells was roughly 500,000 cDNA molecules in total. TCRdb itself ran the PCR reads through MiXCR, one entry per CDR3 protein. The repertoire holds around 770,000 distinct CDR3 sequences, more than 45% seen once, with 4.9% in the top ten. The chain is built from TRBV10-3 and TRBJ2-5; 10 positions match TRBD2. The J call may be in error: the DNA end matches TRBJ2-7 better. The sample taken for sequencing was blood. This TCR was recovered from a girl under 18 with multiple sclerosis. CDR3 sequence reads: CASTPSGRQLEQYF. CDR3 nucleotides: TGTGCCTCAACTCCTAGCGGGAGACAGCTCGAGCAGTACTTC.